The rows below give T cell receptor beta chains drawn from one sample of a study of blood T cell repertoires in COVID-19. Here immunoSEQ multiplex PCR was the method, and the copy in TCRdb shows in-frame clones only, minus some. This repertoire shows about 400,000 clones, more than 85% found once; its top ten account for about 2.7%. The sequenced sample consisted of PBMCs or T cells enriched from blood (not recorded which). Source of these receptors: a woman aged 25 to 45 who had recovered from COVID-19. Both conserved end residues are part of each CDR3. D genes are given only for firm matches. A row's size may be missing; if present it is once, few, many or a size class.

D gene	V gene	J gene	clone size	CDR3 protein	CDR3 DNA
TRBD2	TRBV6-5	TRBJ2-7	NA	CASSYEAGGREQYF	TGTGCCAGCAGTTACGAAGCGGGAGGTCGAGAGCAGTACTTC
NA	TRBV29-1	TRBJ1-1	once	CSVGRDLTEAFF	TGCAGCGTTGGCCGGGATCTCACTGAAGCTTTCTTT
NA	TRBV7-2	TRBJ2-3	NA	CASSHTDTQYF	TGTGCCAGCAGCCATACAGATACGCAGTATTTT
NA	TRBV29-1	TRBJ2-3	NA	CSGGDWGDTQYF	TGCAGCGGAGGGGACTGGGGGGATACGCAGTATTTT
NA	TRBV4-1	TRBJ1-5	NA	CASRPEEFSNQPQHF	TGCGCCAGCAGACCCGAGGAGTTTAGCAATCAGCCCCAGCATTTT
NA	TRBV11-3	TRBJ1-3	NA	CASPQGNEAENTIYF	TGTGCCAGCCCTCAGGGGAACGAAGCAGAAAACACCATATATTTT
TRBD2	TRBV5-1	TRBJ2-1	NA	CASSLGGTSVLNEQFF	TGCGCCAGCAGCTTAGGGGGGACTAGTGTCCTTAATGAGCAGTTCTTC
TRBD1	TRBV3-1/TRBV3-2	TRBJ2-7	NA	CASSPRDRGTYEQYF	TGTGCCAGCAGCCCCCGGGACAGGGGAACTTACGAGCAGTACTTC
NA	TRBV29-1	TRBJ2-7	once	CSAMGLTSYEQYF	TGCAGCGCAATGGGACTTACCTCCTACGAGCAGTACTTC
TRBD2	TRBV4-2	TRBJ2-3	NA	CASSVAGELTDTQYF	TGTGCCAGCAGCGTGGCGGGGGAACTCACAGATACGCAGTATTTT
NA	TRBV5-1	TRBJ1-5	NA	CASSLTGSQESAQHF	TGCGCCAGCAGCTTGACAGGTTCTCAGGAATCAGCCCAGCATTTT
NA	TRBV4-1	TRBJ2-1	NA	CASSQDPRYNYNEQFF	TGCGCCAGCAGCCAAGATCCCCGTTACAACTACAATGAGCAGTTCTTC
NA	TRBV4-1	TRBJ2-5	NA	CASSPRGYVKVQYF	TGCGCCAGCAGCCCAAGGGGGTATGTGAAGGTCCAGTACTTC
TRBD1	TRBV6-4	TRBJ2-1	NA	CASSDSTGAVTEQFF	TGTGCCAGCAGTGACTCGACAGGGGCAGTGACTGAGCAGTTCTTC
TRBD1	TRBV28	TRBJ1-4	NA	CASSPTGGGEKLFF	TGTGCCAGCAGCCCCACAGGGGGTGGCGAAAAACTGTTTTTT
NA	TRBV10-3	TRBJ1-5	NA	CAIRDTHNQPQHF	TGTGCCATCAGAGACACTCACAATCAGCCCCAGCATTTT
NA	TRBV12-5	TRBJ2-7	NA	CASGSNGGSYEQYF	TGTGCTAGTGGCTCAAACGGGGGCTCCTACGAGCAGTACTTC
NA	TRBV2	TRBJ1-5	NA	CAKGRERDQPQHF	TGTGCCAAGGGTAGGGAGCGGGATCAGCCCCAGCATTTT
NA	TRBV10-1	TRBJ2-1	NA	CASSEGMVGNEQFF	TGCGCCAGCAGTGAAGGAATGGTCGGGAATGAGCAGTTCTTC
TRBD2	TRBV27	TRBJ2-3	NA	CASRTLVAGAASTDTQYF	TGTGCCAGCAGAACCCTAGTGGCGGGAGCCGCTAGCACAGATACGCAGTATTTT
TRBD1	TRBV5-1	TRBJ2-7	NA	CASRGQGSEQYF	TGCGCCAGCAGGGGACAGGGATCCGAGCAGTACTTC
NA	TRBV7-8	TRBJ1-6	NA	CASSWSRERASKDNSPLHF	TGTGCCAGCAGCTGGAGCAGGGAGCGGGCTTCGAAAGATAATTCACCCCTCCACTTT
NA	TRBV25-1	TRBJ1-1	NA	CASSEYTGRNTEAFF	TGTGCCAGCAGTGAATATACAGGGAGAAACACTGAAGCTTTCTTT
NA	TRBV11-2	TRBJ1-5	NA	CASSQYSNQPQHF	TGTGCCAGCAGCCAGTATAGCAATCAGCCCCAGCATTTT
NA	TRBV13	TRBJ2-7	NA	CASSSGTQIYEQYF	TGTGCCAGCAGCTCCGGGACACAAATCTACGAGCAGTACTTC
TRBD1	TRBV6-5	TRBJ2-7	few	CASSYVGQGKEQYF	TGTGCCAGCAGTTACGTGGGACAGGGTAAAGAGCAGTACTTC
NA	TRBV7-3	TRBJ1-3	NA	CASSPEGVSGNTIYF	TGTGCCAGCAGCCCCGAGGGGGTTTCTGGAAACACCATATATTTT
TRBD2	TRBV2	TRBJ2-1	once	CASSLGLAGEDEQFF	TGTGCCAGCAGCCTGGGACTAGCGGGAGAGGATGAGCAGTTCTTC
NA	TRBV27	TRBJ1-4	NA	CASSPEPFNEKLFF	TGTGCCAGCAGCCCCGAGCCTTTTAATGAAAAACTGTTTTTT
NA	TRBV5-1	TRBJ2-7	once	CASSFTQSSYEQYF	TGCGCCAGCAGTTTTACACAGAGCTCCTACGAGCAGTACTTC
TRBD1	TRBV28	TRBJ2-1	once	CASRKGQFYNEQFF	TGTGCCAGCAGGAAGGGACAGTTCTACAATGAGCAGTTCTTC
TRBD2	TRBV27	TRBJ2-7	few	CASSLAAGALYEQYF	TGTGCCAGCAGTTTAGCAGCGGGAGCCCTCTACGAGCAGTACTTC
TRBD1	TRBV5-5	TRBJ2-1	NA	CASSWDRRGYNEQFF	TGTGCCAGCAGCTGGGACAGGCGAGGATACAATGAGCAGTTCTTC